This T cell receptor beta chain was observed in a study of T cells after yellow fever vaccination. Study at large: SMART-Seq v4 Ultra Low Input served to prepare low-cell-number fractions.

The CDR3 is 14 amino acids. Germline V gene lookup returns CDR1 LGHNA and CDR2 YNFKEQ. V was clipped by 0 bases and J by 7 bases, with 13 bases between them. TCRdb re-called the 5' RACE reads through MiXCR, storing one row per CDR3 protein. The sample lists about 240,000 distinct CDR3 sequences; 6.9% were seen once. The chain joins TRBV4-2 to TRBJ2-7; perhaps D is TRBD1 or TRBD2 (5 bases each). The starting material was CD4+ T cells sorted from PBMCs, obtained 15 days after the yellow fever booster vaccination. The receptor was isolated from a young man who received the YFV17D yellow fever vaccine. The CDR3: CASSQEYTGREQYF. The CDR3 nucleotides read TGTGCCAGCAGCCAAGAGTACACGGGGCGGGAGCAGTACTTC.